This entry lists 7 T cell receptor beta chains sequenced from one sample in a study of PD-L1 blockade in urothelial cancer. Time point of the sample: pretreatment peripheral blood. Repertoires were generated with immunoSEQ multiplex PCR, while TCRdb's copy carries only in-frame clones and drops some. The table lists about 52,000 clones, 84% of them singletons, with approximately 1.4% in the top ten. The sequencing used PBMCs, collected around atezolizumab (anti-PD-L1) treatment. The receptor set was obtained from a man aged 45-65 years with urothelial cancer.

V and J are TRBV6-5 and TRBJ2-2; the D gene is possibly TRBD2 (5 bases). The ends were cut back, 4 bases at V and 8 bases at J, with 17 bases in the middle. The CDR3 sequence is 15 residues long. Germline V lookup: CDR1 MNHEY, CDR2 SVGAGI. DNA for the CDR3: TGTGCCAGCAGTTGGACTTCAGGTCTCGGGGGGGAGCTGTTTTTT. Translated, it gives CASSWTSGLGGELFF.

J is TRBJ1-4 and V is TRBV27, with D uncertain. The V end was cut by 3 bases, the J end by 5 bases, with 16 bases between. Germline V gene lookup returns CDR1 MNHEY and CDR2 SMNVEV (reference sequence). The CDR3 spans 16 residues. The CDR3 region has the DNA TGTGCCAGCAGTTTTAGTCCGGCGGGATCGAATGAAAAACTGTTTTTT. Residues: CASSFSPAGSNEKLFF.

The rearrangement joins TRBV4-1 to TRBJ2-5; 7 nucleotides match TRBD1. The V segment lost 1 base and the J segment 2 bases; nucleotides outside the gene matches: 4. From germline, CDR1 is MGHRA and CDR2 YSYEKL. The CDR3 has 15 residues. The CDR3 loop reads CASSQAEQGQETQYF. CDR3 nucleotides: TGCGCCAGCAGCCAAGCGGAACAGGGGCAAGAGACCCAGTACTTC.

V is TRBV6-1 and J is TRBJ1-2; unclear D gene. V lost 2 bases, J lost 4 bases, and 8 bases lay in between. Germline V lookup: CDR1 MNHNS, CDR2 SASEGT. The CDR3 totals 13 residues. The CDR3 sequence is CASSENNGYGYTF. CDR3 bases: TGTGCCAGCAGTGAAAACAATGGCTATGGCTACACCTTC.

This rearrangement joins TRBV27 to TRBJ2-4, with 12 bases identical to TRBD2. The CDR3 runs 15 residues. Losses at the gene ends were 3 bases for V and 6 bases for J; bases not matched to a gene: 3. CDR1 is MNHEY and CDR2 is SMNVEV in the germline V gene (reference sequence). The CDR3, as DNA: TGTGCCAGCAGTTTTCTAGCGGGGGGGGCAAACATTCAGTACTTC. Translating gives CASSFLAGGANIQYF.

This sequence joins TRBV6-5 and TRBJ2-5; the D gene is possibly TRBD1 (5 bases). V was shortened by 2 bases and J by 1 base, with 11 bases between the two germline ends. The CDR3 extends over 15 amino acids. In germline, CDR1 is MNHEY, CDR2 SVGAGI. CDR3 DNA sequence: TGTGCCAGCAGTTACCTGCCGCAGGGCCAAGAGACCCAGTACTTC. Amino acid sequence: CASSYLPQGQETQYF.

The chain carries TRBV29-1 and TRBJ2-1; 8 bases map to TRBD1. V shed 0 bases and J 6 bases; nucleotides not matched to a gene: 4. The CDR3 consists of 14 residues. Germline values: CDR1 SQVTM, CDR2 ANQGSEA. The chain's CDR3 is CSVEDGTGSNEQFF. CDR3 nucleotides: TGCAGCGTTGAAGATGGGACAGGATCCAATGAGCAGTTCTTC.